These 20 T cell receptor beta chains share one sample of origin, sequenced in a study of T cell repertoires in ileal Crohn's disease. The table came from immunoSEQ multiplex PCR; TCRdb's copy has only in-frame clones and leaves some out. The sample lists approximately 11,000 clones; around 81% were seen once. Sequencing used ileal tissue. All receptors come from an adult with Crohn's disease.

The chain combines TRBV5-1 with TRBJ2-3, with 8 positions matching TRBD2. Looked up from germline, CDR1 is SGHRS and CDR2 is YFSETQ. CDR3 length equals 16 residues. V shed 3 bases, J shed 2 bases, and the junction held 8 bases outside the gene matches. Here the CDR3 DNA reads TGCGCCAGCAGCTGGGGCCGGCGGGGGGACACAGATACGCAGTATTTT. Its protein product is CASSWGRRGDTDTQYF.

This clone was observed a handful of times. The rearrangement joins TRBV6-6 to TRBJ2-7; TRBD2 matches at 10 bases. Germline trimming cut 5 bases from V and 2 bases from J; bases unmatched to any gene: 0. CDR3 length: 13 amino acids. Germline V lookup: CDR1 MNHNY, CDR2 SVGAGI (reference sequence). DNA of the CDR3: TGTGCCAGCAGTCTAGCGGGGGCCTACGAGCAGTACTTC. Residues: CASSLAGAYEQYF.

In DNA form, the CDR3 reads TGTGCCTGGAGCGCTACCCTGACAGGGGACGAGCAGTACTTC. Translating gives CAWSATLTGDEQYF. V usage is TRBV30 and J usage is TRBJ2-7, with TRBD1 identical over 8 bases. CDR1 and CDR2 (germline): GTSNPN, SVGIG (reference sequence). V gave up 3 bases and J gave up 5 bases; unmatched junction bases: 9. This CDR3 contains 14 residues.

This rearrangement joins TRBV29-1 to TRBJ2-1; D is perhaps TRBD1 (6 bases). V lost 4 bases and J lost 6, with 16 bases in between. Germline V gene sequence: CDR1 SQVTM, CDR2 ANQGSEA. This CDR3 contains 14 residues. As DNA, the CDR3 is TGCAGCGTTGTCGGTGTTGAAGGGGGCAATGAGCAGTTCTTC. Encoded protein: CSVVGVEGGNEQFF.

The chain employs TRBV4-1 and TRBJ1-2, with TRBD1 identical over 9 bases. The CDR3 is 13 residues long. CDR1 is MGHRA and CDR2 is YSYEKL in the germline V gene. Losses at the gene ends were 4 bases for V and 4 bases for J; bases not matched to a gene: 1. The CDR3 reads CASSPDRGYGYTF. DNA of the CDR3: TGCGCCAGCAGCCCGGACAGGGGCTATGGCTACACCTTC.

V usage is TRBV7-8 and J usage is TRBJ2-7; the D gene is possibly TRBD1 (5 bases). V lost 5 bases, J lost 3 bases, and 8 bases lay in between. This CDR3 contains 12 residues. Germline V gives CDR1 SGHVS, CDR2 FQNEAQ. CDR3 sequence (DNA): TGTGCCAGCAGCCCCGGACACTACGAGCAGTACTTC. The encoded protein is CASSPGHYEQYF.

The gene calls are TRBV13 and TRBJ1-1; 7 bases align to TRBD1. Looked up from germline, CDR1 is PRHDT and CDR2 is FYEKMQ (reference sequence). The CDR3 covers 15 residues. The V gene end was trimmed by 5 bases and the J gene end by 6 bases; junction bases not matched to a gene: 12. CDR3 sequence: CASSPSLDRVPEAFF. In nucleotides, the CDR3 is TGTGCCAGCAGCCCCTCCCTTGACAGGGTGCCTGAAGCTTTCTTT.

The CDR3 region has the DNA TGTGCCAGCAGCCCGGGACTAGCGGGGGCCGCGGGGGAGCAGTACTTC. Translated, it gives CASSPGLAGAAGEQYF. The rearrangement links TRBV7-6 to TRBJ2-7; 14 bases are shared with TRBD2. The CDR3 has 16 amino acids. With V trimmed by 5 bases and J by 7 bases, 10 bases remained unmatched. The germline CDR1 and CDR2 sequences are SGHVS and FNYEAQ.

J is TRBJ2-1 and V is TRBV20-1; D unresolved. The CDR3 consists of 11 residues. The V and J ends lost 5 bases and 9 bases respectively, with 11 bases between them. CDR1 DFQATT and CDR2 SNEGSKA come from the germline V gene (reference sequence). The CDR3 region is CSASRSGEQFF. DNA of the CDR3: TGCAGTGCTTCCCGTTCGGGTGAGCAGTTCTTC.

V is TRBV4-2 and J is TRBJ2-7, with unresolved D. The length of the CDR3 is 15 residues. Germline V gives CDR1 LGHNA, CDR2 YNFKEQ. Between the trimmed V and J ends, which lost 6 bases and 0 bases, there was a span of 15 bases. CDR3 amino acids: CASRETGLSSYEQYF. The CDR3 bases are TGTGCCAGCAGGGAGACCGGTCTCAGCTCCTACGAGCAGTACTTC.

The CDR3 nucleotides read TGCAGCGTTAACTATTTCAACACTGAAGCTTTCTTT. Protein product: CSVNYFNTEAFF. This rearrangement joins TRBV29-1 to TRBJ1-1; D uncertain. CDR1 and CDR2 from the germline V gene are SQVTM and ANQGSEA. V shed 5 bases and J shed 2 bases, with 9 bases lying between them. There are 12 residues in the CDR3.

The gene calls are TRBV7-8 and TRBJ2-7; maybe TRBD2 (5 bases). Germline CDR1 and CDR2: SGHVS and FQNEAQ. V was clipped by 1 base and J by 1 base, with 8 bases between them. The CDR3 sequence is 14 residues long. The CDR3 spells CASSLGSGSYEQYF. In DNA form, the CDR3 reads TGTGCCAGCAGCTTAGGATCGGGGTCCTACGAGCAGTACTTC. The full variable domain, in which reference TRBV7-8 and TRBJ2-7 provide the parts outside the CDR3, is GAGVSQSPRYKVAKRGQDVALRCDPISGHVSLFWYQQALGQGPEFLTYFQNEAQLDKSGLPSDRFFAERPEGSVSTLKIQRTQQEDSAVYLCASSLGSGSYEQYFGPGTRLTVT.

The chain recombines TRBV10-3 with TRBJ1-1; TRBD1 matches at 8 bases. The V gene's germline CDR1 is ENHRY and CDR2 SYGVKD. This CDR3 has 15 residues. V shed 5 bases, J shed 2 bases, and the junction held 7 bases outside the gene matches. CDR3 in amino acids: CAISKTGTGNTEAFF. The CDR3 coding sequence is TGTGCCATCAGTAAAACCGGGACAGGAAACACTGAAGCTTTCTTT.

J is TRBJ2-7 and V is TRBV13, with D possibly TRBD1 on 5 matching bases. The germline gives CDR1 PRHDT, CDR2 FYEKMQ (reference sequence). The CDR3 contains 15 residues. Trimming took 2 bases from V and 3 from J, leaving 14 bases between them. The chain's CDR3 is CASSLFTQGIYEQYF. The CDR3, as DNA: TGTGCCAGCAGCTTATTCACCCAGGGTATCTACGAGCAGTACTTC.

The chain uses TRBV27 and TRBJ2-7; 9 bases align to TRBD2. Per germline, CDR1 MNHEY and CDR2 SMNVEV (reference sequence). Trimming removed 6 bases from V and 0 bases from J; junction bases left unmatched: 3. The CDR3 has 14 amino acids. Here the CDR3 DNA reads TGTGCCAGCAGAGCAGCGGGGGGCTCCTACGAGCAGTACTTC. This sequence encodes CASRAAGGSYEQYF.

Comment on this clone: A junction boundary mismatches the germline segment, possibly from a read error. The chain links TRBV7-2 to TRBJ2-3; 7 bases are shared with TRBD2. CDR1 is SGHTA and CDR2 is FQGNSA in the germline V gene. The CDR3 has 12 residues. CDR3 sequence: CASSYTPPGGYF. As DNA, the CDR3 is TGTGCCAGCAGCTATACTCCTCCCGGGGGGTACTTT.

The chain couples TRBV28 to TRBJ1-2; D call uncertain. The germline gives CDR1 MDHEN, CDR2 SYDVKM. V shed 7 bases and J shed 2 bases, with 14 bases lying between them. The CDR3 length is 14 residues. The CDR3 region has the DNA TGTGCCAGCACTCTCGCAGGTCGAAACTATGGCTACACCTTC. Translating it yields CASTLAGRNYGYTF.

This CDR3 is CASSLADRETYEQYF. For the CDR3, the DNA is TGCGCCAGCAGCTTGGCAGACAGGGAGACCTACGAGCAGTACTTC. The chain couples TRBV5-1 to TRBJ2-7, with 7 positions matching TRBD1. Germline V gene sequence: CDR1 SGHRS, CDR2 YFSETQ. The V and J ends lost 0 bases and 2 bases, in that order; junction bases with no gene match: 5. This CDR3 has 15 amino acids. Full variable domain (remainder filled in from reference TRBV5-1 and TRBJ2-7): KAGVTQTPRYLIKTRGQQVTLSCSPISGHRSVSWYQQTPGQGLQFLFEYFSETQRNKGNFPGRFSGRQFSNSRSEMNVSTLELGDSALYLCASSLADRETYEQYFGPGTRLTVT.

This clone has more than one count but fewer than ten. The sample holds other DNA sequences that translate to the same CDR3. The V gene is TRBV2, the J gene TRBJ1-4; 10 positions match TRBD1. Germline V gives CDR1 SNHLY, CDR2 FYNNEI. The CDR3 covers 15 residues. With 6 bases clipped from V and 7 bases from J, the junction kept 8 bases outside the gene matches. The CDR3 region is CASSVRQGAGEKLFF. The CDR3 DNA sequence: TGTGCCAGCAGCGTCAGACAGGGGGCAGGTGAAAAACTGTTTTTT.

The CDR3 nucleotides read TGTGCCAGCGGGTGGGCGGTTCAGCGGTCCAATGAGCAGTTCTTC. It is translated as CASGWAVQRSNEQFF. The chain recombines TRBV2 with TRBJ2-1; D perhaps matches TRBD2 (5 bases). The CDR3 extends over 15 amino acids. CDR1 and CDR2 from the germline V gene are SNHLY and FYNNEI. V lost 8 bases, J lost 6 bases, and 20 bases lay in between.